Below, 21 T cell receptor beta chains from the same sample are listed, as sequenced in a study of cytomegalovirus exposure and HLA in healthy donors. Measured with immunoSEQ multiplex PCR; TCRdb has only the in-frame clones, and not every one. Here the sample spans about 21,000 clones, about 97% being singletons. Sequences were obtained from PBMCs. These receptors originate from a young man in good health and CMV-seropositive.

This clone was counted once. The chain joins TRBV5-1 to TRBJ2-1; no definite D call. The CDR3 length is 14 residues. The V gene's germline CDR1 is SGHRS and CDR2 YFSETQ. Deletions cut 0 bases from V and 7 bases from J, with 11 bases between. The CDR3 nucleotides read TGCGCCAGCAGCTTGGGACTGGAGAGAAATGAGCAGTTCTTC. Translation: CASSLGLERNEQFF.

The V and J genes are TRBV2 and TRBJ2-1; the D is unclear. Trimming left V 5 bases short and J 2 bases short, with 10 bases between. Looked up from germline, CDR1 is SNHLY and CDR2 is FYNNEI. This CDR3 comprises 14 residues. The CDR3 here is CASSTRVPYNEQFF. The DNA for the CDR3 is TGTGCCAGCAGTACCCGGGTCCCCTACAATGAGCAGTTCTTC.

This chain uses TRBV27 with TRBJ2-7, with a possible D match to TRBD2 (6 bases). Germline-derived CDR1 and CDR2 are MNHEY and SMNVEV (reference sequence). This CDR3 is built from 16 residues. V was pared by 5 bases and J by 3 bases, with 20 bases between. The CDR3 region is CASSPDFIGGLYEQYF. The DNA of the CDR3 is TGTGCCAGCAGTCCGGACTTCATCGGGGGACTCTACGAGCAGTACTTC.

The chain links TRBV27 to TRBJ1-2, with 7 bases matching TRBD1. This CDR3 region has 18 residues. V shed 3 bases, J shed 2 bases, and the junction held 15 bases outside the gene matches. Looked up from germline, CDR1 is MNHEY and CDR2 is SMNVEV (reference sequence). The CDR3 spells CASSFLTNGPTGNYGYTF. The CDR3 DNA reads as TGTGCCAGCAGTTTTCTCACAAACGGACCGACAGGGAACTATGGCTACACCTTC.

The genes are TRBV4-1 and TRBJ2-7; TRBD1 matches at 9 bases. J was trimmed by 3 bases and V by 3 bases; bases with no gene match: 6. Germline assignment: CDR1 MGHRA and CDR2 YSYEKL. The CDR3 has 15 amino acids. DNA of the CDR3: TGCGCCAGCAGCCAGGTGGGACAGGGTGGCTACGAGCAGTACTTC. Amino acids: CASSQVGQGGYEQYF.

The CDR3 DNA is TGTGCCTGGAGCCCCGGGGGGGCCAAAAACATTCAGTACTTC. This codes for CAWSPGGAKNIQYF. This chain connects TRBV30 to TRBJ2-4; 7 bases are a match to TRBD2. Per germline, CDR1 GTSNPN and CDR2 SVGIG (reference sequence). This CDR3 region has 14 residues. J lost 1 base, V lost 3 bases, and 3 bases had no gene match.

This clone was seen a single time. This CDR3 is CATSRDWTSGSSYNEQFF. In DNA, the CDR3 is TGTGCCACCAGCAGAGATTGGACTAGCGGGAGCTCCTACAATGAGCAGTTCTTC. The V call is TRBV15, the J call TRBJ2-1; 13 bases are shared with TRBD2. J gave up 0 bases and V 0 bases, and 2 bases lay outside the gene matches. CDR1 is LNHNV and CDR2 is YYDKDF in the germline V gene (reference sequence). The CDR3 sequence is 18 residues long.

This clone showed up just once. The junction shows a germline mismatch at one end, possibly a read error. The genes are TRBV7-7 and TRBJ2-5; 7 positions agree with TRBD1. There are 14 residues in the CDR3. Germline V gene sequence: CDR1 SSHAT, CDR2 FNYEAQ (reference sequence). CDR3 amino acids: CASSRTGRQETQYF. The DNA of the CDR3 is TGTGCTAGCAGCCGGACAGGCCGGCAAGAGACCCAGTACTTC. The full variable domain, rest sourced from reference TRBV7-7 and TRBJ2-5, is GAGVSQSPRYKVTKRGQDVTLRCDPISSHATLYWYQQALGQGPEFLTYFNYEAQPDKSGLPSDRFSAERPEGSISTLTIQRTEQRDSAMYRCASSRTGRQETQYFGPGTRLLVL.

The chain has TRBV5-4 and TRBJ2-1, with D possibly matching TRBD2 (6 bases). CDR3 length: 18 amino acids. V shed 5 bases and J shed 5 bases, with 26 bases lying between them. The germline V gene has CDR1 SGHNT and CDR2 YYREEE (reference sequence). DNA for the CDR3: TGTGCCAGCAGGAACCCGGGGACTGGATTGACGCAGAACAATGAGCAGTTCTTC. Translation gives CASRNPGTGLTQNNEQFF.

The gene calls are TRBV19 and TRBJ2-7; TRBD2 aligns across 10 bases. CDR1 and CDR2 (germline): LNHDA, SQIVND (reference sequence). This CDR3 has 18 amino acids. Unmatched junction bases numbered 20, after V lost 6 bases and J lost 6 bases. CDR3 loop: CASRAEGAGGPLFPEQYF. The CDR3 region has the DNA TGTGCCAGTAGGGCCGAGGGAGCGGGAGGGCCCTTGTTTCCCGAGCAGTACTTC.

The rearrangement links TRBV28 to TRBJ1-1, with D possibly matching TRBD1 (6 bases). The V gene lost 2 bases and the J gene lost 0 bases, with 7 bases spanning the gap. Germline lookup yields CDR1 MDHEN and CDR2 SYDVKM. This CDR3 spans 14 amino acids. The chain's CDR3 is CASSLGGMNTEAFF. CDR3 DNA: TGTGCCAGCAGTTTAGGGGGCATGAACACTGAAGCTTTCTTT. Full variable domain (rest looked up from reference TRBV28 and TRBJ1-1): DVKVTQSSRYLVKRTGEKVFLECVQDMDHENMFWYRQDPGLGLRLIYFSYDVKMKEKGDIPEGYSVSREKKERFSLILESASTNQTSMYLCASSLGGMNTEAFFGQGTRLTVV.

The J gene is TRBJ2-7, the V gene TRBV10-1; 9 positions agree with TRBD1. Germline CDR1 and CDR2: WNHNN and SYGVQD (reference sequence). The CDR3 contains 18 residues. J was trimmed by 7 bases and V by 2 bases; bases with no gene match: 18. The CDR3 loop reads CASSERERGGTGSGEQYF. Written as DNA, the CDR3 is TGCGCCAGCAGTGAGAGAGAGAGAGGGGGGACAGGGTCAGGGGAGCAGTACTTC.

The rearrangement joins TRBV7-2 to TRBJ2-7, with TRBD1 matching 10 bases. The V gene end was trimmed by 5 bases and the J gene end by 6 bases; junction bases not matched to a gene: 13. The CDR3 consists of 16 residues. Germline V lookup: CDR1 SGHTA, CDR2 FQGNSA. The CDR3 DNA follows: TGTGCCAGCAGCCTCCTGGGCGGGACAGGGGCCTCCGAGCAGTACTTC. Translated, it gives CASSLLGGTGASEQYF.

A note on this clone: At one end, the junction sequence differs from germline, possibly due to a read error. J is TRBJ1-4 and V is TRBV7-7; tentative D call: TRBD1 (6 bases). From germline, CDR1 is SSHAT and CDR2 FNYEAQ (reference sequence). CDR3 length: 14 residues. The chain's CDR3 is CASSPRGADEKLFF. CDR3 nucleotide sequence: TGTGCTAGCAGCCCCCGGGGGGCCGACGAAAAACTGTTTTTT.

Only one count was recorded for this clone. V gene TRBV4-3 combines with J gene TRBJ1-2, with TRBD1 matching 8 bases. J gave up 4 bases and V 0 bases, and 4 bases lay outside the gene matches. Germline CDR1 reads LGHNA; CDR2 reads YSLEER. The CDR3 loop spans 15 amino acids. The CDR3: CASSQDPDRGYGYTF. The CDR3 DNA sequence: TGCGCCAGCAGCCAAGATCCCGACAGGGGCTATGGCTACACCTTC.

As concerns this clone: One end of the junction is discordant with germline, which a read error may explain. This chain uses TRBV7-8 with TRBJ2-1, with a possible D match to TRBD2 (7 bases). The germline CDR1 and CDR2 sequences are SGHVS and FQNEAQ. The CDR3 consists of 15 residues. CDR3 sequence: CASSPRGVAGRDKIF. CDR3 coding DNA: TGTGCCAGCAGTCCTAGGGGGGTAGCGGGCCGTGACAAAATCTTC.

The rearrangement joins TRBV5-1 to TRBJ2-2; possible D gene TRBD1, 5 bases. This CDR3 contains 16 residues. Germline lookup yields CDR1 SGHRS and CDR2 YFSETQ. Trimming took 2 bases from V and 0 from J, leaving 11 bases between them. Here the CDR3 DNA reads TGCGCCAGCAGCTTTTCAGACAGCTCGAACACCGGGGAGCTGTTTTTT. This codes for CASSFSDSSNTGELFF.

The V and J genes are TRBV6-5 and TRBJ2-2; 7 bases map to TRBD2. After removal of 7 bases from V and 0 bases from J, the junction contained 2 bases not matched to a gene. Germline V gene data show CDR1 as MNHEY and CDR2 as SVGAGI. This CDR3 is built from 14 residues. CDR3 nucleotide sequence: TGTGCCAGCAAGGGACTACCGAACACCGGGGAGCTGTTTTTT. As protein: CASKGLPNTGELFF.

The chain joins TRBV28 to TRBJ1-3, with D unresolved. In germline, CDR1 is MDHEN, CDR2 SYDVKM. V was cut by 0 bases and J by 6 bases, with 12 bases left in between. CDR3 size: 15 residues. CDR3 amino acids: CASSLWPGKENTIYF. The CDR3, as DNA: TGTGCCAGCAGTTTATGGCCCGGGAAGGAAAACACCATATATTTT.

This chain connects TRBV27 to TRBJ2-7; 11 positions agree with TRBD2. After removal of 5 bases from V and 3 bases from J, the junction contained 9 bases not matched to a gene. CDR1 is MNHEY and CDR2 is SMNVEV in the germline V gene (reference sequence). There are 16 residues in the CDR3. CDR3 DNA sequence: TGTGCCAGCAGTCCCCCGACTAGCGGGACGTTCTACGAGCAGTACTTC. It encodes CASSPPTSGTFYEQYF.

The chain links TRBV28 to TRBJ2-7, with D possibly TRBD2 on 5 matching bases. Trimming removed 6 bases from V and 2 bases from J, with 20 bases in between. The germline V gene has CDR1 MDHEN and CDR2 SYDVKM. The CDR3 length is 16 residues. The chain's CDR3 is CASSRIRLTRTYEQYF. The CDR3, as DNA: TGTGCCAGCAGCCGAATCCGACTAACCCGAACCTACGAGCAGTACTTC.